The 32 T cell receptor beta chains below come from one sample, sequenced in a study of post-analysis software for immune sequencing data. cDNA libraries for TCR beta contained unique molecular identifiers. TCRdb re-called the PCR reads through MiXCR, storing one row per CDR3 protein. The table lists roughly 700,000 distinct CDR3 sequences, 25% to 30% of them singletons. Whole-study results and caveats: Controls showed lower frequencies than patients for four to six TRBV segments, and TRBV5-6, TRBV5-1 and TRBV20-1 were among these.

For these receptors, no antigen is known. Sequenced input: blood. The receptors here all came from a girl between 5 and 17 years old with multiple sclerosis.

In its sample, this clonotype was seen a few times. The CDR3 spells CASRKLSSTDTQYF. The CDR3 region has the DNA TGTGCCAGCAGGAAGCTGTCTAGCACAGATACGCAGTATTTT. This sequence joins TRBV6-5 and TRBJ2-3; D gene ambiguous. V was shortened by 6 bases and J by 0 bases, with 10 bases between the two germline ends. Germline V gene lookup returns CDR1 MNHEY and CDR2 SVGAGI. There are 14 residues in the CDR3.

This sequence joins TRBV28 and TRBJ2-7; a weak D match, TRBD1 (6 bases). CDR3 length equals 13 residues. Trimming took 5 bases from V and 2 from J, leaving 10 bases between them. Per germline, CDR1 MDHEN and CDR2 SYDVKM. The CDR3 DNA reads TGTGCCAGCAGTACAGCAGGGGCCTACGAGCAGTACTTC. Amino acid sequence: CASSTAGAYEQYF.

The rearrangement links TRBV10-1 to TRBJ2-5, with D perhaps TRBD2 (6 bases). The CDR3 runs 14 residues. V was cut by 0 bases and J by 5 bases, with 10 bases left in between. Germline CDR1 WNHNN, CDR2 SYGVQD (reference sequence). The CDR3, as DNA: TGCGCCAGCAGTGAGTCAGGAGGGTTGGAGACCCAGTACTTC. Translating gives CASSESGGLETQYF.

In DNA, the CDR3 is TGTGCCAGCAGCTTGGTGGGGTCCCCTGAAGCTTTCTTT. Translation: CASSLVGSPEAFF. The chain joins TRBV5-5 to TRBJ1-1; D call uncertain. This CDR3 comprises 13 residues. V was pared by 0 bases and J by 6 bases, with 9 bases between. Germline V gives CDR1 SGHKS, CDR2 YYEKEE (reference sequence).

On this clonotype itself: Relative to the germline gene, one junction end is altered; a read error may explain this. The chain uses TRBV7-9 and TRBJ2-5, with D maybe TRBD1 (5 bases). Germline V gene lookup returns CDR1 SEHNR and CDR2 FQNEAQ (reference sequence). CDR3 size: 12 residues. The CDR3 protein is CASGAGGETLYF. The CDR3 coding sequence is TGTGCCAGCGGGGCAGGCGGAGAGACCCTGTACTTC. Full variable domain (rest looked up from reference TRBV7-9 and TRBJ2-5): DTGVSQNPRHKITKRGQNVTFRCDPISEHNRLYWYRQTLGQGPEFLTYFQNEAQLEKSRLLSDRFSAERPKGSFSTLEIQRTEQGDSAMYLCASGAGGETLYFGPGTRLLVL.

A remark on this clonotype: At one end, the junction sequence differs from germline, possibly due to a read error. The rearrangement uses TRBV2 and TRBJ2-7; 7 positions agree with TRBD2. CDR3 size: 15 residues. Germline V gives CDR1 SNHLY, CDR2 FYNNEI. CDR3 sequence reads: CTSSRISGLHHGQYF. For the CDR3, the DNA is TGTACCAGCAGTCGGATTAGCGGGTTACACCACGGGCAGTACTTC.

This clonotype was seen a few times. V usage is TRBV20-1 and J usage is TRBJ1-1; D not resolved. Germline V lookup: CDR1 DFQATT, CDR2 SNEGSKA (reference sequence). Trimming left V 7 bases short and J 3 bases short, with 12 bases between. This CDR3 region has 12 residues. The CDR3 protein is CSVPLGDTEAFF. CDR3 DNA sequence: TGCAGTGTCCCCCTCGGGGACACTGAAGCTTTCTTT.

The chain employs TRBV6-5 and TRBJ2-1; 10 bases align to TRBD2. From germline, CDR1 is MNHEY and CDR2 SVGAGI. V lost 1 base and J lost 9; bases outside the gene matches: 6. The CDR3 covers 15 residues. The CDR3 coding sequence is TGTGCCAGCAGTTACTGGGCTAGCGGGAGTGGTGAGCAGTTCTTC. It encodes CASSYWASGSGEQFF.

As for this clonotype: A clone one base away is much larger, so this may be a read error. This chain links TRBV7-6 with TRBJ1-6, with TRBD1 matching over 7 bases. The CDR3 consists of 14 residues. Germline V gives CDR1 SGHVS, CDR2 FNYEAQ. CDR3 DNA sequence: TGTGCCAGCAGCTCCGGGACAGCAAATTCATCCCTCCACTTT. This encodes CASSSGTANSSLHF.

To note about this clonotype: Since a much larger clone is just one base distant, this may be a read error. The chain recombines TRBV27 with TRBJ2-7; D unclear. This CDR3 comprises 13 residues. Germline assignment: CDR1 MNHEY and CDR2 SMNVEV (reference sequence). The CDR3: CTSSRAEAYEQYF. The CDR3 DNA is TGTACCAGCAGTAGGGCGGAAGCCTACGAGCAGTACTTC.

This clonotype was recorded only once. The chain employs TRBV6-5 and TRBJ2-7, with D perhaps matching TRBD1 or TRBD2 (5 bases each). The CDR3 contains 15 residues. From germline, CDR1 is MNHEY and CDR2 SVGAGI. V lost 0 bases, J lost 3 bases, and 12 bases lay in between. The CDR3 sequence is CASSYSRGSDYEQYF. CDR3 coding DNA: TGTGCCAGCAGTTACTCGAGGGGTTCGGACTACGAGCAGTACTTC.

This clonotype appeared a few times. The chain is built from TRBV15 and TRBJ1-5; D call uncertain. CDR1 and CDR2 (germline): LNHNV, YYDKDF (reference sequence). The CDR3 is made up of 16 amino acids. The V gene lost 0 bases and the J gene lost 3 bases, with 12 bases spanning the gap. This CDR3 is CATSRDLGGSNQPQHF. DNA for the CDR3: TGTGCCACCAGCAGAGATCTCGGAGGGTCCAATCAGCCCCAGCATTTT.

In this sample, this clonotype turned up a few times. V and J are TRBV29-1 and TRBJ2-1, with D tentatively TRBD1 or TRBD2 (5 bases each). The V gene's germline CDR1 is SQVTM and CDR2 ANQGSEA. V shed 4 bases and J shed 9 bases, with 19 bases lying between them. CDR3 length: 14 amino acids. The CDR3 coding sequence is TGCAGCGTTGTCAAGGGACGTAACCGGGGTGAGCAGTTCTTC. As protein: CSVVKGRNRGEQFF.

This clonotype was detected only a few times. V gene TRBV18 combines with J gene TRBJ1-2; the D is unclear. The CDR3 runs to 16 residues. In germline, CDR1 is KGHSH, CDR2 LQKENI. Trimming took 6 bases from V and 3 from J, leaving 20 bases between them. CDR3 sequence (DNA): TGTGCCAGCTCCCCCCTCATCTCTTACAGCGACTATGGCTACACCTTC. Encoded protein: CASSPLISYSDYGYTF. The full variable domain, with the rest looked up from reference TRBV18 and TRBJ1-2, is NAGVMQNPRHLVRRRGQEARLRCSPMKGHSHVYWYRQLPEEGLKFMVYLQKENIIDESGMPKERFSAEFPKEGPSILRIQQVVRGDSAAYFCASSPLISYSDYGYTFGSGTRLTVV.

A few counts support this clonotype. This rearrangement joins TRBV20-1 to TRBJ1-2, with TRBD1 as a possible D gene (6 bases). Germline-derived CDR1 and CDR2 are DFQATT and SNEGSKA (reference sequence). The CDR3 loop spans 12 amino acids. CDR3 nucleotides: TGCGGGGGGTCTAAGGGGGACTATGGCTACACCTTC. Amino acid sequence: CGGSKGDYGYTF.

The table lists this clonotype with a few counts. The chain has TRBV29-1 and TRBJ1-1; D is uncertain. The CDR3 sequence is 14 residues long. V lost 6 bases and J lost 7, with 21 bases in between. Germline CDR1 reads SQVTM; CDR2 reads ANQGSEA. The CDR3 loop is CSVEPGAQRGEAFF. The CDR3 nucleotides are TGCAGCGTGGAGCCGGGAGCCCAAAGAGGTGAAGCTTTCTTT. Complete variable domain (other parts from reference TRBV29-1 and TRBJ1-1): SAVISQKPSRDICQRGTSLTIQCQVDSQVTMMFWYRQQPGQSLTLIATANQGSEATYESGFVIDKFPISRPNLTFSTLTVSNMSPEDSSIYLCSVEPGAQRGEAFFGQGTRLTVV.

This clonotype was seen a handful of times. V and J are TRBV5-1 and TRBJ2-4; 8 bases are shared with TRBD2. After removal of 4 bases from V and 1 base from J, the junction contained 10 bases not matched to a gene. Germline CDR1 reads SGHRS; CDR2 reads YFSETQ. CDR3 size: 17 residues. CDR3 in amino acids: CASSPATGGRAKNIQYF. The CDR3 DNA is TGCGCCAGCAGCCCCGCGACGGGAGGGAGGGCCAAAAACATTCAGTACTTC.

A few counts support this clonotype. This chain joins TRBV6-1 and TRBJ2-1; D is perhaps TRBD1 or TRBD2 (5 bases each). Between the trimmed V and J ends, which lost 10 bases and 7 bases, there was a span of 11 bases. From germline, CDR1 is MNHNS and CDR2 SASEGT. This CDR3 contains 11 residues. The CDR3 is CAMGTGNEQFF. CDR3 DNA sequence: TGTGCCATGGGGACGGGGAATGAGCAGTTCTTC.

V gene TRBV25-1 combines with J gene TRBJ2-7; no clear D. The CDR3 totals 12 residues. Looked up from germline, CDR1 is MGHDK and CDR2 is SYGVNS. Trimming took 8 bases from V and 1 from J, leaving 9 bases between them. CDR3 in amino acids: CASGVGSYEQYF. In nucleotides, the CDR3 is TGTGCCAGCGGGGTCGGTTCCTACGAGCAGTACTTC.

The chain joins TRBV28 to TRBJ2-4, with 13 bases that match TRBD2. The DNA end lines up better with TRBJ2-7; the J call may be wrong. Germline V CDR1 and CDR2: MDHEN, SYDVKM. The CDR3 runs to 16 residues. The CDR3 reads CASSSWTSGRAYEQYF. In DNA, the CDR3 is TGTGCCAGCAGTTCCTGGACTAGCGGGAGAGCCTACGAGCAGTACTTC.

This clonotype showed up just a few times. The CDR3 DNA reads as TGTGCCAGCAGTTTCCCCGGGCGCACAGATACGCAGTATTTT. Translation: CASSFPGRTDTQYF. This chain uses TRBV27 with TRBJ2-3; D not certain. V was pared by 3 bases and J by 1 base, with 8 bases between. Germline loops: CDR1 MNHEY, CDR2 SMNVEV (reference sequence). The CDR3 length is 14 residues.

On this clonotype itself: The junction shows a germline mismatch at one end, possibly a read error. The chain's CDR3 is CASSPRDSGANVRTF. The CDR3 region has the DNA TGCGCCAGCAGCCCGAGGGACTCTGGGGCCAACGTCCGGACTTTC. The V gene is TRBV5-1, the J gene TRBJ2-6, with D maybe TRBD2 (6 bases). This CDR3 is built from 15 residues. Germline assignment: CDR1 SGHRS and CDR2 YFSETQ.

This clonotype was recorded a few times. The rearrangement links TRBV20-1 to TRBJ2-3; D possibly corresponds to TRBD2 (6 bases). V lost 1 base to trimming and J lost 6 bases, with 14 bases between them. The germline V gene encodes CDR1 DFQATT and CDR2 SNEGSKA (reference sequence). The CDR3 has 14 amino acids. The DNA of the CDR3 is TGCAGTGCTAGAGTGACGGGGGTGCTGGATACGCAGTATTTT. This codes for CSARVTGVLDTQYF.

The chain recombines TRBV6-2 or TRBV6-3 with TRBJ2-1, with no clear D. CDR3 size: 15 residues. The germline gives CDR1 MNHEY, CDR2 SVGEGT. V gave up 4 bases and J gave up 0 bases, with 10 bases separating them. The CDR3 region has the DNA TGTGCCAGCAGTTTCCCTAGACACTCCTACAATGAGCAGTTCTTC. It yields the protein CASSFPRHSYNEQFF.

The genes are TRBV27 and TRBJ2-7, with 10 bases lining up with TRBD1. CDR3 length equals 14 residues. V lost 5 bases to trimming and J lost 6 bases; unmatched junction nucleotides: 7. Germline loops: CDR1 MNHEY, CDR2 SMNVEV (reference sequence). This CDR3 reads CASSPSRTGGEQYF. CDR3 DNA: TGTGCCAGCAGTCCTTCGAGGACAGGGGGCGAGCAGTACTTC.

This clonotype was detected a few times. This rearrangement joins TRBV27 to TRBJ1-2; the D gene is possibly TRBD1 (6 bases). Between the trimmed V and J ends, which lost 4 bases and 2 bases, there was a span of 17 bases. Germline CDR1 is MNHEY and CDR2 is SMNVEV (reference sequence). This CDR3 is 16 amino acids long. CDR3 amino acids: CASSSNRAPLNYGYTF. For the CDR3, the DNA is TGTGCCAGCAGTTCTAACAGGGCCCCACTCAACTATGGCTACACCTTC.

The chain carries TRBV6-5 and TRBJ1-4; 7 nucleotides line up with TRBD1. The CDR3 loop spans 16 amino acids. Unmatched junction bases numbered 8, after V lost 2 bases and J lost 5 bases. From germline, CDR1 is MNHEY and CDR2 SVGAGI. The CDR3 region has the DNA TGTGCCAGCAGTTACACTTACAGGGGTTGGAATGAAAAACTGTTTTTT. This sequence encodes CASSYTYRGWNEKLFF.

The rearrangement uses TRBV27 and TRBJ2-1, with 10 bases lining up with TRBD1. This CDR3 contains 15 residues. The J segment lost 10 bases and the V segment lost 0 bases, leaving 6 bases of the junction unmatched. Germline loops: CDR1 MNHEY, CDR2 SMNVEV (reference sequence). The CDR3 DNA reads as TGTGCCAGCAGTTTATCGAGACAGGGGGCATCCGAGCAGTTCTTC. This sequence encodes CASSLSRQGASEQFF.

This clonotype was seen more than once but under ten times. The CDR3 nucleotides are TGCGCCAGCAGCACCGACACCCCAACTTATGGCTACACCTTC. It encodes CASSTDTPTYGYTF. The chain employs TRBV5-1 and TRBJ1-2; no firm D call. V lost 4 bases, J lost 5 bases, and 15 bases lay in between. This CDR3 comprises 14 residues. In germline, CDR1 is SGHRS, CDR2 YFSETQ.

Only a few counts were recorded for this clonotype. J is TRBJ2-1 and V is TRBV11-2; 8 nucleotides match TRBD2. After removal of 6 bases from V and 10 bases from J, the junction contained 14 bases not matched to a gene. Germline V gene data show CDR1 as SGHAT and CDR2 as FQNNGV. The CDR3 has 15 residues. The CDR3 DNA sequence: TGTGCCAGCAGGCGTACTAGCGGAGGAGCTGGAGAGCAGTTCTTC. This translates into CASRRTSGGAGEQFF.

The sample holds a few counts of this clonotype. CDR3 in DNA: TGTGCCAGCAGCTTATCAGGGGGGGCGAGATCCACAGATACGCAGTATTTT. It is translated as CASSLSGGARSTDTQYF. The V gene is TRBV7-2, the J gene TRBJ2-3; perhaps D is TRBD1 or TRBD2 (7 bases each). V lost 2 bases and J lost 2, with 17 bases in between. Germline loops: CDR1 SGHTA, CDR2 FQGNSA. The CDR3 is 17 residues long.

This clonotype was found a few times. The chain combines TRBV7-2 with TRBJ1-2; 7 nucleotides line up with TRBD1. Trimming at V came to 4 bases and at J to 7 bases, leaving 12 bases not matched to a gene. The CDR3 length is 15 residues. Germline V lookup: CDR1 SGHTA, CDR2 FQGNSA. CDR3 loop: CASSSYGQASLGYTF. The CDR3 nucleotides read TGTGCCAGCAGCTCATATGGACAGGCCAGCCTTGGCTACACCTTC. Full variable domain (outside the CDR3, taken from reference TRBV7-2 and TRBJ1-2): GAGVSQSPSNKVTEKGKDVELRCDPISGHTALYWYRQSLGQGLEFLIYFQGNSAPDKSGLPSDRFSAERTGGSVSTLTIQRTQQEDSAVYLCASSSYGQASLGYTFGSGTRLTVV.